This TCR beta chain was documented in a study of T cells in Graves' hyperthyroidism and ophthalmopathy. Overall study findings and caveats: Appearing also in blood were most of the thyroid clonotypes expanded above 0.001. Prediction of ophthalmopathy progression came a median approximately 7 months pre-onset.

A patient was excluded if there was uncontrolled infection, other autoimmune disease, pregnancy or lactation. Out of about 10 ml of fresh peripheral blood came the PBMCs. Amplified regions were TCR beta CDR3 sequences from RNA transcripts. The study used the HTBI primer set for a first-round RT-PCR of the TCR CDR3. TCRdb ran MiXCR on the multiplex PCR reads and lists one entry per CDR3 protein. The data hold 300,000 to 500,000 distinct CDR3 sequences, with about 14% observed a single time. Per the germline V gene, CDR1 is SGHRS and CDR2 is YFSETQ. After removal of 5 bases from V and 2 bases from J, the junction contained 8 bases not matched to a gene. The CDR3 spans 15 residues. On this clonotype itself: The antigen remains undetermined.

Sequenced sample: blood. The V call is TRBV5-1, the J call TRBJ2-3; 7 nucleotides align to TRBD1. This TCR derives from a man aged 50 to 60 with Graves' ophthalmopathy. CDR3 sequence (DNA): TGCGCCAGCAGACAAACCGGGACAGACACAGATACGCAGTATTTT. Translation gives CASRQTGTDTDTQYF.